One and the same sample provided the 10 T cell receptor beta chains below, sequenced in a study of OX40 agonist ivuxolimab in advanced cancers. The method was immunoSEQ multiplex PCR; TCRdb's version includes in-frame clones alone and lacks a portion of them. The table has roughly 67,000 clones, roughly 86% seen once; the top ten hold roughly 5%. The specimen comprised CD4+ or CD8+ T cells sorted from blood, sampled in a trial of the OX40 agonist ivuxolimab. The source is an adult with an advanced solid tumor such as melanoma, head and neck, liver or kidney cancer.

The rearrangement links TRBV9 to TRBJ2-1; 10 bases match TRBD2. With V trimmed by 0 bases and J by 7 bases, 7 bases remained unmatched. This CDR3 has 16 residues. Germline CDR1 reads SGDLS; CDR2 reads YYNGEE. In DNA form, the CDR3 reads TGTGCCAGCAGCGTAGCAGGTAGCGGGGGGTCGAATGAGCAGTTCTTC. This gives the protein CASSVAGSGGSNEQFF.

The chain carries TRBV10-3 and TRBJ1-4; no clear D. The CDR3 loop spans 11 amino acids. Between the trimmed V and J ends, which lost 3 bases and 8 bases, there was a span of 4 bases. Germline CDR1 reads ENHRY; CDR2 reads SYGVKD. The chain's CDR3 is CAISDGEKLFF. Here the CDR3 DNA reads TGTGCCATCAGTGATGGGGAAAAACTGTTTTTT.

This chain connects TRBV7-2 to TRBJ2-7, with 10 bases that match TRBD2. Germline loops: CDR1 SGHTA, CDR2 FQGNSA. Trimming cost V 1 base and J 5 bases; bases outside gene matches: 14. The length of the CDR3 is 18 residues. The CDR3 coding sequence is TGTGCCAGCAGCTTAGGAAACCCGGAACTAGCGGGGACCAACGAGCAGTACTTC. Its protein is CASSLGNPELAGTNEQYF. Based on the CDR3 plus reference TRBV7-2 and TRBJ2-7, the full variable domain is GAGVSQSPSNKVTEKGKDVELRCDPISGHTALYWYRQSLGQGLEFLIYFQGNSAPDKSGLPSDRFSAERTGGSVSTLTIQRTQQEDSAVYLCASSLGNPELAGTNEQYFGPGTRLTVT.

The V call is TRBV15, the J call TRBJ2-6, with D maybe TRBD2 (5 bases). This CDR3 spans 16 amino acids. CDR1 and CDR2 from the germline V gene are LNHNV and YYDKDF (reference sequence). Trimming cost V 0 bases and J 0 bases, with 6 bases left between them. As DNA, the CDR3 is TGTGCCACCAGCAGAGATCGGGGCTCTGGGGCCAACGTCCTGACTTTC. Translated: CATSRDRGSGANVLTF.

The chain employs TRBV19 and TRBJ1-5; D unclear. This CDR3 has 15 amino acids. Germline V lookup: CDR1 LNHDA, CDR2 SQIVND (reference sequence). V dropped 5 bases and J dropped 6 bases, with 17 bases sitting between them. The DNA for the CDR3 is TGTGCCAGTAGTCTAGCTTCGGGGATCGGTCAGCCCCAGCATTTT. This gives the protein CASSLASGIGQPQHF. The full variable domain, its missing parts supplied by reference TRBV19 and TRBJ1-5, is DGGITQSPKYLFRKEGQNVTLSCEQNLNHDAMYWYRQDPGQGLRLIYYSQIVNDFQKGDIAEGYSVSREKKESFPLTVTSAQKNPTAFYLCASSLASGIGQPQHFGDGTRLSIL.

The rearrangement uses TRBV18 and TRBJ2-1; maybe TRBD2 (6 bases). This CDR3 comprises 15 residues. Trimming stripped 1 base from V and 2 bases from J, with 9 bases between. CDR1 KGHSH and CDR2 LQKENI come from the germline V gene. Here the CDR3 DNA reads TGTGCCAGCTCACCACGGAGGGGCGCCTACAATGAGCAGTTCTTC. Translated: CASSPRRGAYNEQFF.

The genes are TRBV28 and TRBJ1-2, with unresolved D. With 5 bases removed from V and 5 bases from J, the gap between germline ends came to 3 bases. This CDR3 is 10 amino acids long. Germline assignment: CDR1 MDHEN and CDR2 SYDVKM. The CDR3 reads CASSSYGYTF. The CDR3 coding sequence is TGTGCCAGCAGTAGTTATGGCTACACCTTC.

This chain links TRBV9 with TRBJ1-4; D is possibly TRBD1 (6 bases). V gave up 0 bases and J gave up 10 bases, with 19 bases separating them. CDR1 is SGDLS and CDR2 is YYNGEE in the germline V gene. The CDR3 is 16 residues long. The CDR3 sequence is CASSVGQVSSSAKLFF. The CDR3 region has the DNA TGTGCCAGCAGCGTAGGACAGGTTTCGAGTTCTGCAAAACTGTTTTTT.

The chain joins TRBV6-1 to TRBJ1-5, with TRBD1 identical over 10 bases. The V gene's germline CDR1 is MNHNS and CDR2 SASEGT. Trimming removed 5 bases from V and 6 bases from J; junction bases left unmatched: 7. The CDR3 runs to 15 residues. This chain's CDR3 is CASSLGQGTSQPQHF. The DNA for the CDR3 is TGTGCCAGCAGTTTGGGACAGGGGACAAGTCAGCCCCAGCATTTT.

This chain uses TRBV7-8 with TRBJ1-3; D gene ambiguous. The germline gives CDR1 SGHVS, CDR2 FQNEAQ. V was shortened by 1 base and J by 0 bases, with 10 bases between the two germline ends. CDR3 length: 16 residues. CDR3 amino acids: CASSLGRTSSGNTIYF. CDR3 coding DNA: TGTGCCAGCAGCTTAGGCAGAACAAGCTCTGGAAACACCATATATTTT.